This TCR beta chain was sequenced for a study of cytotoxic CD8 clonotypes in ibrutinib-treated CLL. Here immunoSEQ multiplex PCR was the method, and the copy in TCRdb shows in-frame clones only, minus some. This sample has 250,000 or so clones; about three quarters occur once, and the top ten carry 15%. Whole-study findings and limits: Baseline clonality was higher than in age-matched healthy donors and moved in step with circulating CD8+ T-cell counts.

This clone has just a few counts. Antigen unknown. PBMCs that had been cryopreserved were the source of 2 to 2.5 micrograms of genomic DNA for TCR beta libraries. The CDR3 is made up of 15 amino acids. The germline CDR1 and CDR2 sequences are MNHEY and SMNVEV (reference sequence). V lost 4 bases and J 6 bases, leaving 16 bases between the germline ends. The sequencing used PBMCs, collected after 24 months of ibrutinib treatment. The TCR was taken from a human donor with chronic lymphocytic leukemia. J is TRBJ2-1 and V is TRBV27, with a tentative D call TRBD2 (5 bases). CDR3 in DNA: TGTGCCAGCAGTTCTTACGCCAAAGGACTCAATGAGCAGTTCTTC. Amino acids: CASSSYAKGLNEQFF.